The 8 T cell receptor beta chains given below trace back to one sample, sequenced in a study of shared clonotypes between healthy human individuals. The repertoire was sequenced with immunoSEQ multiplex PCR; TCRdb's copy has only in-frame clones and lacks some. The sample has roughly 2.5 million clones, around nine tenths seen once. The sample comprised naive CD4+ T cells sorted from blood. As to subset: CD45RA+ positively selected. The receptors shown here come from a man aged 18-30 years in good health.

This chain joins TRBV19 and TRBJ2-2; D may correspond to TRBD1 or TRBD2 (5 bases each). The ends were cut back, 10 bases at V and 1 base at J, with 22 bases in the middle. This CDR3 spans 17 amino acids. Germline V lookup: CDR1 LNHDA, CDR2 SQIVND (reference sequence). In DNA, the CDR3 is TGTGCCAACCCCGTGGTACCGGGACGGATGAACACCGGGGAGCTGTTTTTT. Amino acids: CANPVVPGRMNTGELFF.

The chain uses TRBV7-2 and TRBJ1-2, with 7 nucleotides matching TRBD1. The CDR3 covers 15 residues. V lost 5 bases, J lost 0 bases, and 6 bases stayed unmatched. Per germline, CDR1 SGHTA and CDR2 FQGNSA. The CDR3 coding sequence is TGTGCCAGCAGCCTGGGGACAGCAGCTAACTATGGCTACACCTTC. It encodes CASSLGTAANYGYTF.

This clone occurred a few times. This chain uses TRBV19 with TRBJ1-5; D gene unclear. Trimming stripped 6 bases from V and 3 bases from J, with 15 bases between. CDR1 and CDR2 from the germline V gene are LNHDA and SQIVND (reference sequence). The CDR3 runs to 15 residues. CDR3 protein: CASRDRLGYNQPQHF. CDR3 nucleotides: TGTGCCAGTAGAGATCGTCTTGGTTACAATCAGCCCCAGCATTTT.

CDR3 bases: TGTGCCAGCAGTCCCAGGGCCACCGGGGAGCTGTTTTTT. Protein: CASSPRATGELFF. The chain has TRBV27 and TRBJ2-2, with a weak D call TRBD1 (5 bases). The CDR3 is made up of 13 amino acids. CDR1 is MNHEY and CDR2 is SMNVEV in the germline V gene (reference sequence). The ends were cut back, 5 bases at V and 4 bases at J, with 8 bases in the middle.

V usage is TRBV4-1 and J usage is TRBJ2-3, with D unresolved. This CDR3 is built from 15 residues. Between the trimmed V and J ends, which lost 0 bases and 3 bases, there was a span of 10 bases. Per germline, CDR1 MGHRA and CDR2 YSYEKL. The CDR3 sequence: CASSQDRVRTDTQYF. The CDR3 DNA follows: TGCGCCAGCAGCCAAGATCGGGTAAGAACAGATACGCAGTATTTT.

This clone was recorded a few times. The V and J genes are TRBV2 and TRBJ1-1; no definite D call. The CDR3 runs to 13 residues. Trimming shortened V by 4 bases and J by 11 bases, and 17 bases separated the two germline ends. Per germline, CDR1 SNHLY and CDR2 FYNNEI. CDR3 in amino acids: CASSVLRENRAFF. CDR3 nucleotides: TGTGCCAGCAGTGTTCTCCGGGAGAACCGGGCTTTCTTT.

The gene calls are TRBV7-9 and TRBJ2-7; 7 nucleotides match TRBD2. The length of the CDR3 is 15 residues. The junction had 3 bases not matched to a gene; V was cut back by 1 base and J by 0 bases. The germline CDR1 and CDR2 sequences are SEHNR and FQNEAQ (reference sequence). This chain's CDR3 is CASSLEGGGSYEQYF. The CDR3, as DNA: TGTGCCAGCAGCTTAGAAGGCGGGGGCTCCTACGAGCAGTACTTC.

The chain has TRBV6-5 and TRBJ1-1; maybe TRBD1 (6 bases). Germline values: CDR1 MNHEY, CDR2 SVGAGI. Trimming stripped 5 bases from V and 5 bases from J, with 12 bases between. The CDR3 loop spans 13 amino acids. The CDR3 region is CASSRNRDTEAFF. The CDR3 DNA sequence: TGTGCCAGCAGTAGGAACAGGGATACTGAAGCTTTCTTT.